The 29 T cell receptor beta chains given below trace back to one sample, sequenced in a study of blood T cell repertoires in COVID-19. Here immunoSEQ multiplex PCR was the method, and the copy in TCRdb shows in-frame clones only, minus some. This table holds roughly 310,000 clones, approximately 87% found once. Sequencing was performed on peripheral blood. The source is a woman aged 50 to 60 with active or convalescent COVID-19.

V and J are TRBV7-9 and TRBJ2-5; D may be TRBD2 (5 bases). Germline V gene data show CDR1 as SEHNR and CDR2 as FQNEAQ (reference sequence). V lost 5 bases to trimming and J lost 7 bases, with 14 bases between them. The CDR3 is 13 amino acids. In DNA form, the CDR3 reads TGTGCCAGCAGCGTTAGAGCTCGGGGGACCCAGTACTTC. This gives the protein CASSVRARGTQYF. The entire variable domain, with the rest obtained from reference TRBV7-9 and TRBJ2-5, is as follows: DTGVSQNPRHKITKRGQNVTFRCDPISEHNRLYWYRQTLGQGPEFLTYFQNEAQLEKSRLLSDRFSAERPKGSFSTLEIQRTEQGDSAMYLCASSVRARGTQYFGPGTRLLVL.

The chain employs TRBV6-5 and TRBJ2-7; 7 positions match TRBD1. Per the germline V gene, CDR1 is MNHEY and CDR2 is SVGAGI. The CDR3 length is 15 residues. The V segment lost 5 bases and the J segment 0 bases; nucleotides outside the gene matches: 7. The CDR3 spells CASSRTGDPSYEQYF. For the CDR3, the DNA is TGTGCCAGCAGTCGTACAGGGGACCCCTCCTACGAGCAGTACTTC.

The V gene is TRBV5-8, the J gene TRBJ1-2, with TRBD1 matching 7 bases. Germline assignment: CDR1 SGHTS and CDR2 YDEGEE. V lost 2 bases to trimming and J lost 8 bases; unmatched junction nucleotides: 6. The CDR3 sequence is 13 residues long. The CDR3 sequence: CASSFGQVGGYTF. DNA for the CDR3: TGTGCCAGCAGCTTTGGACAGGTTGGAGGCTACACCTTC.

The V call is TRBV27, the J call TRBJ1-2; the D gene is possibly TRBD1 (6 bases). V lost 2 bases, J lost 5 bases, and 15 bases lay in between. CDR1 is MNHEY and CDR2 is SMNVEV in the germline V gene (reference sequence). This CDR3 is built from 15 residues. CDR3 sequence: CASSLVGAGEYGYTF. CDR3 DNA sequence: TGTGCCAGCAGTTTAGTGGGGGCAGGGGAGTATGGCTACACCTTC.

This chain uses TRBV5-4 with TRBJ1-1, with a weak D call TRBD1 (5 bases). The CDR3 loop spans 13 amino acids. Trimming removed 3 bases at V and 5 bases at J, with 11 bases between. Germline lookup yields CDR1 SGHNT and CDR2 YYREEE (reference sequence). Written as DNA, the CDR3 is TGTGCCAGCAGCTCCAGGGATGTAACTGAAGCTTTCTTT. It yields the protein CASSSRDVTEAFF.

The rearrangement uses TRBV6-5 and TRBJ1-5, with 7 bases that match TRBD1. The V gene end was trimmed by 5 bases and the J gene end by 1 base; junction bases not matched to a gene: 5. Germline V CDR1 and CDR2: MNHEY, SVGAGI. The CDR3 is made up of 15 amino acids. The CDR3 DNA follows: TGTGCCAGCAGTCCTCAGGGGGTGAGCAATCAGCCCCAGCATTTT. It is translated as CASSPQGVSNQPQHF.

The chain carries TRBV5-1 and TRBJ1-4; D is perhaps TRBD1 (6 bases). V lost 3 bases to trimming and J lost 8 bases, with 14 bases between them. The CDR3 totals 14 residues. The V gene's germline CDR1 is SGHRS and CDR2 YFSETQ. CDR3 DNA: TGCGCCAGCAGCTCCACAGGGCAAGGCGAAAAACTGTTTTTT. Its translation is CASSSTGQGEKLFF.

The chain links TRBV4-1 to TRBJ1-4; D unresolved. The CDR3 has 18 residues. Germline CDR1 is MGHRA and CDR2 is YSYEKL. Trimming pared 1 base from V and 0 bases from J, leaving 15 bases between. The CDR3 DNA follows: TGCGCCAGCAGCCAAGTTAAGGTACAGATTGCAACTAATGAAAAACTGTTTTTT. Protein product: CASSQVKVQIATNEKLFF.

V and J are TRBV6-6 and TRBJ1-3, with D hard to call. CDR1 and CDR2 from the germline V gene are MNHNY and SVGAGI (reference sequence). The CDR3 is made up of 15 amino acids. V was cut by 1 base and J by 2 bases, with 9 bases left in between. The CDR3 bases are TGTGCCAGCAGTTACTTGACGGGGACTGGAAACACCATATATTTT. Protein sequence: CASSYLTGTGNTIYF.

This chain connects TRBV11-2 to TRBJ1-1; D not certain. The V gene lost 5 bases and the J gene lost 2 bases, with 12 bases spanning the gap. The germline gives CDR1 SGHAT, CDR2 FQNNGV. The CDR3 length is 14 residues. For the CDR3, the DNA is TGTGCCAGCAGCCCGGACTACACTAACACTGAAGCTTTCTTT. Translating it yields CASSPDYTNTEAFF.

This clone was seen a few times. The gene calls are TRBV4-3 and TRBJ1-1, with 12 bases aligning to TRBD1. Germline values: CDR1 LGHNA, CDR2 YSLEER. V dropped 0 bases and J dropped 1; count of bases not matched to a gene: 6. The CDR3 extends over 18 amino acids. The CDR3 spells CASSQEGGTGGWNTEAFF. The CDR3 bases are TGCGCCAGCAGCCAAGAGGGGGGGACAGGGGGCTGGAACACTGAAGCTTTCTTT.

This clone was found once. This chain joins TRBV5-1 and TRBJ1-6; D perhaps matches TRBD1 (6 bases). CDR1 and CDR2 from the germline V gene are SGHRS and YFSETQ. The CDR3 has 15 residues. Trimming shortened V by 3 bases and J by 4 bases, and 11 bases separated the two germline ends. CDR3 DNA sequence: TGCGCCAGCAGCTCCGCGACAGGTTATAATTCACCCCTCCACTTT. Its translation: CASSSATGYNSPLHF.

V is TRBV7-9 and J is TRBJ1-4, with 7 bases matching TRBD1. Trimming at V came to 4 bases and at J to 5 bases, leaving 10 bases not matched to a gene. This CDR3 is built from 16 residues. CDR1 is SEHNR, CDR2 FQNEAQ, per germline (reference sequence). The CDR3 bases are TGTGCCAGCAGCTCCTCAGGGGGATATCGCAATGAAAAACTGTTTTTT. Its protein is CASSSSGGYRNEKLFF.

V usage is TRBV11-2 and J usage is TRBJ2-6; 9 nucleotides agree with TRBD1. V dropped 5 bases and J dropped 0; count of bases not matched to a gene: 8. The CDR3 has 18 residues. Looked up from germline, CDR1 is SGHAT and CDR2 is FQNNGV. The CDR3 DNA is TGTGCCAGCAGCGCTCGCCGGACAGGGGCCTCTGGGGCCAACGTCCTGACTTTC. Amino acid sequence: CASSARRTGASGANVLTF.

This rearrangement joins TRBV18 to TRBJ1-6; D call uncertain. The V gene lost 5 bases and the J gene lost 5 bases, with 13 bases spanning the gap. CDR3 size: 15 residues. Germline V gene lookup returns CDR1 KGHSH and CDR2 LQKENI. The CDR3, as DNA: TGTGCCAGCTCAGGTTTACAAGTAAATAATTCACCCCTCCACTTT. Protein product: CASSGLQVNNSPLHF. The variable domain in full, completed from reference TRBV18 and TRBJ1-6, reads NAGVMQNPRHLVRRRGQEARLRCSPMKGHSHVYWYRQLPEEGLKFMVYLQKENIIDESGMPKERFSAEFPKEGPSILRIQQVVRGDSAAYFCASSGLQVNNSPLHFGNGTRLTVT.

This chain links TRBV19 with TRBJ1-1; possibly TRBD1 for D (6 bases). The germline V gene has CDR1 LNHDA and CDR2 SQIVND (reference sequence). This CDR3 is built from 18 residues. V lost 5 bases, J lost 0 bases, and 22 bases lay in between. As DNA, the CDR3 is TGTGCCAGTAGTCCTCAACAGGGCCCAACTTTGATGAACACTGAAGCTTTCTTT. Translating gives CASSPQQGPTLMNTEAFF.

The chain combines TRBV28 with TRBJ2-1; the match to TRBD1 covers 11 bases. This CDR3 spans 16 amino acids. The germline V gene encodes CDR1 MDHEN and CDR2 SYDVKM. V lost 5 bases, J lost 8 bases, and 11 bases stayed unmatched. The CDR3 loop is CASSGWTGGRPDEQFF. The CDR3 nucleotides are TGTGCCAGCAGTGGATGGACAGGGGGCCGTCCAGATGAGCAGTTCTTC.

This chain uses TRBV7-8 with TRBJ2-7; 7 nucleotides align to TRBD2. The V segment lost 5 bases and the J segment 3 bases; nucleotides outside the gene matches: 7. This CDR3 has 14 residues. In germline, CDR1 is SGHVS, CDR2 FQNEAQ. CDR3 nucleotide sequence: TGTGCCAGCAGCGAGACTAGCCCCAACTACGAGCAGTACTTC. Translating gives CASSETSPNYEQYF.

The genes are TRBV4-1 and TRBJ1-4, with D maybe TRBD1 (6 bases). The CDR3 length is 14 residues. With 4 bases removed from V and 5 bases from J, the gap between germline ends came to 11 bases. Per germline, CDR1 MGHRA and CDR2 YSYEKL. Written as DNA, the CDR3 is TGCGCCAGCAGCCTTGGACAGCTCAATGAAAAACTGTTTTTT. Translation gives CASSLGQLNEKLFF.

This clone occurred a few times. The same CDR3 is also encoded by other DNA sequences in this sample. The V gene is TRBV27, the J gene TRBJ2-2, with unresolved D. The germline V and J ends were trimmed by 6 bases and 2 bases, with 4 bases remaining between them. This CDR3 region has 12 residues. Germline V gene data show CDR1 as MNHEY and CDR2 as SMNVEV (reference sequence). CDR3 sequence (DNA): TGTGCCAGCAGCAGAAACACCGGGGAGCTGTTTTTT. Translating it yields CASSRNTGELFF.

The V call is TRBV27, the J call TRBJ1-5; 9 nucleotides agree with TRBD1. V trimming: 6 bases; J trimming: 0 bases; junction bases outside the gene matches: 9. CDR1 is MNHEY, CDR2 SMNVEV, per germline (reference sequence). There are 17 residues in the CDR3. The chain's CDR3 is CASRPGTGPYSNQPQHF. CDR3 nucleotide sequence: TGTGCCAGCAGGCCCGGGACAGGGCCGTATAGCAATCAGCCCCAGCATTTT.

This clone showed up just a few times. Other DNA sequences in the same sample also yield this CDR3. The chain recombines TRBV18 with TRBJ1-1, with D possibly TRBD1 on 5 matching bases. Germline CDR1 reads KGHSH; CDR2 reads LQKENI. Trimming pared 3 bases from V and 0 bases from J, leaving 11 bases between. The CDR3 sequence is 15 residues long. The CDR3 protein is CASSPPGGLNTEAFF. The CDR3 DNA follows: TGTGCCAGCTCACCGCCTGGGGGGTTGAACACTGAAGCTTTCTTT.

The chain uses TRBV28 and TRBJ1-2; D not resolved. Germline CDR1 is MDHEN and CDR2 is SYDVKM. The CDR3 has 12 amino acids. V was shortened by 6 bases and J by 5 bases, with 10 bases between the two germline ends. CDR3 region: CASSQGGYGYTF. CDR3 bases: TGTGCCAGCAGCCAAGGAGGATATGGCTACACCTTC.

The chain is built from TRBV27 and TRBJ1-1; 7 bases line up with TRBD1. CDR1 is MNHEY and CDR2 is SMNVEV in the germline V gene (reference sequence). The CDR3 runs 16 residues. Unmatched junction bases numbered 13, after V lost 5 bases and J lost 4 bases. The CDR3 DNA reads TGTGCCAGCAGTGCTAGACAGGGTTGGAGGGTCACTGAAGCTTTCTTT. This encodes CASSARQGWRVTEAFF.

A word on this clone: Germline and junction disagree at one end, which may indicate a read error. V usage is TRBV6-6 and J usage is TRBJ2-5, with 8 positions matching TRBD1. This CDR3 contains 16 residues. CDR1 is MNHNY and CDR2 is SVGAGI in the germline V gene (reference sequence). Here the CDR3 DNA reads TGTGCCAGCAGTGACTCAGGACAGGGCGGGTGGGAGACCCAGTACTTC. This codes for CASSDSGQGGWETQYF.

The chain uses TRBV28 and TRBJ1-1; D is unclear. Germline CDR1 reads MDHEN; CDR2 reads SYDVKM. V was trimmed by 3 bases and J by 1 base, leaving 12 bases between them. The CDR3 is made up of 15 amino acids. This CDR3 reads CASSLVAGSNTEAFF. The DNA of the CDR3 is TGTGCCAGCAGTTTGGTCGCCGGGTCGAACACTGAAGCTTTCTTT.

This chain links TRBV7-3 with TRBJ2-7; 8 bases fit TRBD2. The V gene's germline CDR1 is SGHTA and CDR2 FQGTGA. The CDR3 covers 14 residues. V gave up 5 bases and J gave up 6 bases; unmatched junction bases: 9. The CDR3 sequence: CASSPAGGGSEQYF. The CDR3, as DNA: TGTGCCAGCAGCCCCGCGGGGGGAGGCTCCGAGCAGTACTTC.

The rearrangement uses TRBV27 and TRBJ1-3, with D unclear. This CDR3 contains 13 residues. V gave up 8 bases and J gave up 1 base, with 9 bases separating them. The germline gives CDR1 MNHEY, CDR2 SMNVEV (reference sequence). As DNA, the CDR3 is TGTGCCAGCCGACTCCCATCTGGAAACACCATATATTTT. Its translation: CASRLPSGNTIYF.

This sequence joins TRBV7-3 and TRBJ2-7; no firm D call. Deletions cut 5 bases from V and 0 bases from J, with 14 bases between. The CDR3 length is 15 residues. Germline loops: CDR1 SGHTA, CDR2 FQGTGA. The CDR3 is CASSAGTETSYEQYF. Here the CDR3 DNA reads TGTGCCAGCAGCGCAGGCACAGAGACCTCCTACGAGCAGTACTTC.